This is a list of T cell receptor beta chains from one sample in a study of blood T cell repertoires in COVID-19. Some clones are missing from TCRdb's copy, which holds only in-frame ones; the method was immunoSEQ multiplex PCR. The sample holds some 160,000 clones, 80% to 90% seen once. Material for sequencing was peripheral blood. The receptors originated from a man aged 60 to 75 with acute or convalescent COVID-19. CDR3s leave out the opening cysteine and the closing phenylalanine or tryptophan. Fields, in order: V gene, CDR3 protein.

V gene: TRBV6-2/TRBV6-3
CDR3 protein: ASSYQGGISYNEQF

V gene: TRBV29-1
CDR3 protein: SGILLGTGGSSSYEQY

V gene: TRBV7-8
CDR3 protein: ASSLYIGSTEAF

V gene: TRBV2
CDR3 protein: ASRGGVQGNQPQH

V gene: TRBV5-4
CDR3 protein: ASSLGGEAETQY

V gene: TRBV6-2/TRBV6-3
CDR3 protein: ASSYAGRGYEQY

V gene: TRBV10-2
CDR3 protein: ASSERGTGAGNQPQH

V gene: TRBV7-9
CDR3 protein: ASTFLRPDGGYT

V gene: TRBV9
CDR3 protein: ASSVGGTEAF

V gene: TRBV9
CDR3 protein: ASSVGVSGGVVETQY

V gene: TRBV7-9
CDR3 protein: ASHGGSGYT

V gene: TRBV5-4
CDR3 protein: ASSLDRGYSPLH

V gene: TRBV4-3
CDR3 protein: ASSQELAGAETGELF

V gene: TRBV7-8
CDR3 protein: ASSLVGRADEQY

V gene: TRBV5-1
CDR3 protein: ASSAGTGGTDTQY

V gene: TRBV27
CDR3 protein: ASSPQLGQGKKPQH

V gene: TRBV13
CDR3 protein: ASSPGDRDSPLH